This T cell receptor (beta chain) came from a study of cytomegalovirus exposure and HLA in healthy donors. Study-level background: Early on, a data release was issued that held roughly 84 million unique TCRs from HLA-typed donors. Study-level results: A later analysis reportedly found that, within productive TCRs, an Asian-associated ancestry cluster had fewer N-insertions than the mean observed across the roughly 610 donors.

The trim removed 6 bases at V and 1 base at J, leaving 1 base unmatched. This CDR3 comprises 14 residues. CDR1 is SSHAT and CDR2 is FNYEAQ in the germline V gene (reference sequence). The PCR employed 60 Vbeta primers together with 13 Jbeta primers. Libraries were prepared by immunoSEQ multiplex PCR; TCRdb keeps only in-frame clonotypes and omits some of them. The sample holds some 220,000 clones, around 80% seen once. Points on this clone: Its specificity is unknown.

This chain links TRBV7-7 with TRBJ2-2, with 8 bases lining up with TRBD1. The receptor was derived from a woman in her fifties or sixties in good health and CMV-seropositive. The sequenced material came from PBMCs. CDR3 residues: CASRQGENTGELFF. Written as DNA, the CDR3 is TGTGCCAGCAGACAGGGGGAGAACACCGGGGAGCTGTTTTTT.